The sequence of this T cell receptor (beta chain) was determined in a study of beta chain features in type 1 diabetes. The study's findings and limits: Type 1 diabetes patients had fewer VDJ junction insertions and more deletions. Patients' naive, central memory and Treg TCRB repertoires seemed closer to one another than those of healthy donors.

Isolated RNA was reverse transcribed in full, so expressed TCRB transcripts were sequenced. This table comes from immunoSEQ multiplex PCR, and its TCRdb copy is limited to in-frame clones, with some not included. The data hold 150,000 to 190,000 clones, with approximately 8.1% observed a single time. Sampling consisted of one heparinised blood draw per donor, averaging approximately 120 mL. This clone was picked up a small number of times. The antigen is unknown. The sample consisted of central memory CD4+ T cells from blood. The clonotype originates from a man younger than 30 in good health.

In DNA, the CDR3 is TGTGCCAGCAGCGCAGGGACAGGAGGTGCCTACAATGAGCAGTTCTTC. Protein sequence: CASSAGTGGAYNEQFF. The gene calls are TRBV5-8 and TRBJ2-1; 8 nucleotides match TRBD1. This CDR3 has 16 amino acids. Germline lookup yields CDR1 SGHTS and CDR2 YDEGEE. After removal of 4 bases from V and 2 bases from J, the junction contained 8 bases not matched to a gene.